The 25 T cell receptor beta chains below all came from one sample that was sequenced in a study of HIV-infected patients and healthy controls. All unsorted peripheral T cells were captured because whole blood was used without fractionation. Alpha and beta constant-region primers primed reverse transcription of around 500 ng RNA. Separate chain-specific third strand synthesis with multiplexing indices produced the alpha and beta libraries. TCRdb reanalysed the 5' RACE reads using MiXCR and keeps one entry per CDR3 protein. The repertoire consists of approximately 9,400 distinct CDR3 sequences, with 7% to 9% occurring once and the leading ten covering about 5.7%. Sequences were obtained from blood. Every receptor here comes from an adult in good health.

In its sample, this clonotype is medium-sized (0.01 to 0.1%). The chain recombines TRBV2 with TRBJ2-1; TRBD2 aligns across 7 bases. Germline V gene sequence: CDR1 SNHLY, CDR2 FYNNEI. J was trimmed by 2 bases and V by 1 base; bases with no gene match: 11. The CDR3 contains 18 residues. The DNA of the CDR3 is TGTGCCAGCAGTGAAGGGTTAGGCGGGAGTCTCCCCTACAATGAGCAGTTCTTC. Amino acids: CASSEGLGGSLPYNEQFF.

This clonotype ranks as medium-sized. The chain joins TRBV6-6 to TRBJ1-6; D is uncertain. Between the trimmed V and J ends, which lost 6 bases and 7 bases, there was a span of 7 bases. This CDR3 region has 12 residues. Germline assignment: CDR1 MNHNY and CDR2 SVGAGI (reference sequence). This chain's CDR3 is CASSPRNSPLHF. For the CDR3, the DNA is TGTGCCAGCAGCCCCAGGAATTCACCCCTCCACTTT.

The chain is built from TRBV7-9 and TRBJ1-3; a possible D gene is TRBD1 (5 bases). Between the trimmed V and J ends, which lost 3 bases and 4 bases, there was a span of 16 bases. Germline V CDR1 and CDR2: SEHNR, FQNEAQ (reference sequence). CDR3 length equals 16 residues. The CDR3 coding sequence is TGTGCCAGCAGCTTCGGTCGGGGGTCGATCGGAAACACCATATATTTT. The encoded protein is CASSFGRGSIGNTIYF.

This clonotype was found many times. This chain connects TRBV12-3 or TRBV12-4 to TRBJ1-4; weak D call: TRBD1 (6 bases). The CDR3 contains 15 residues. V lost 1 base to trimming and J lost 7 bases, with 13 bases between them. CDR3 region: CASSLEAGASEKLFF. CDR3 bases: TGTGCCAGCAGTTTAGAGGCGGGGGCAAGTGAAAAACTGTTTTTT.

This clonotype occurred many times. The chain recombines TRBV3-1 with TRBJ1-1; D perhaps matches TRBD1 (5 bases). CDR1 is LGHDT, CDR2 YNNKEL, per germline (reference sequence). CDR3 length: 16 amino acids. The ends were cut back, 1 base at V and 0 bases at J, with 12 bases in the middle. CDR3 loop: CASSQASTAMNTEAFF. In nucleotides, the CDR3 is TGTGCCAGCAGCCAAGCATCGACAGCCATGAACACTGAAGCTTTCTTT.

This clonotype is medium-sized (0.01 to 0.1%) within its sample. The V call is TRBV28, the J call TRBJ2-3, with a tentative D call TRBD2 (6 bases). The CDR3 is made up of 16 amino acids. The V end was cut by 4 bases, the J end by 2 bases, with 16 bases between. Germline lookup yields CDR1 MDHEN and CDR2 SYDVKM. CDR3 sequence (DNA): TGTGCCAGCAGTTCCCCGGGGGAGGATCACACAGATACGCAGTATTTT. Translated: CASSSPGEDHTDTQYF.

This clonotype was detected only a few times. The CDR3 sequence: CASSGGGPQYF. DNA for the CDR3: TGTGCCAGCAGTGGGGGAGGCCCGCAGTATTTT. This chain links TRBV6-4 with TRBJ2-3, with a possible D match to TRBD2 (6 bases). The CDR3 sequence is 11 residues long. Germline V gene sequence: CDR1 MRHNA, CDR2 SNTAGT. The germline V and J ends were trimmed by 4 bases and 10 bases, with 9 bases remaining between them.

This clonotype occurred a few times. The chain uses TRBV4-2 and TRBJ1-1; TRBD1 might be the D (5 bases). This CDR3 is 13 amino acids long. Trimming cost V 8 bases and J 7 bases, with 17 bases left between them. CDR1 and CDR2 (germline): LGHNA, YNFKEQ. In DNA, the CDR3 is TGTGCCAGCGGGGCGTGTGGGGAGAATGAAGCTTTCTTT. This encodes CASGACGENEAFF.

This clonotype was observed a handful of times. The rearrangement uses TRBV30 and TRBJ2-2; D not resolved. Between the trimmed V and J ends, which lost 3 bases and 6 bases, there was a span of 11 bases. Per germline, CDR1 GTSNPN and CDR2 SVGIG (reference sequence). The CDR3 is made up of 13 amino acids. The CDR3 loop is CAWSPGSPGELFF. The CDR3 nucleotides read TGTGCCTGGAGCCCCGGGTCACCCGGGGAGCTGTTTTTT. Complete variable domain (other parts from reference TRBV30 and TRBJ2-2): SQTIHQWPATLVQPVGSPLSLECTVEGTSNPNLYWYRQAAGRGLQLLFYSVGIGQISSEVPQNLSASRPQDRQFILSSKKLLLSDSGFYLCAWSPGSPGELFFGEGSRLTVL.

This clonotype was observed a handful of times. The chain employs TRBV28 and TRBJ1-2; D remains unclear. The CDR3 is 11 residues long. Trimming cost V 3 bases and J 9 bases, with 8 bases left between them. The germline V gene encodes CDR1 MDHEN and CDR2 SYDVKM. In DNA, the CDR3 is TGTGCCAGCAGTTTCGGTCATAGCTACACCTTC. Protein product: CASSFGHSYTF.

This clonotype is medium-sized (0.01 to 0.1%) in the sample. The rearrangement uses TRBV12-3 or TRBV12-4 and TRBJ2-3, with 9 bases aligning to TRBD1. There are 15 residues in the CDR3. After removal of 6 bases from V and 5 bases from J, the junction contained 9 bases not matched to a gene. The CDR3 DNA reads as TGTGCCAGCAGGAGAGAAGGGACAGGGTTAGATACGCAGTATTTT. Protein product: CASRREGTGLDTQYF.

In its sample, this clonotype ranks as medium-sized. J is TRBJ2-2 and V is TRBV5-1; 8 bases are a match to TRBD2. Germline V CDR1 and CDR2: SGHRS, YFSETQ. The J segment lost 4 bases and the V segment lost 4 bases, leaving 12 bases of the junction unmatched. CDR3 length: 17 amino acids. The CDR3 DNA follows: TGCGCCAGCAGCCCGGGAAGGAGTAGCGGGGTCACCGGGGAGCTGTTTTTT. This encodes CASSPGRSSGVTGELFF.

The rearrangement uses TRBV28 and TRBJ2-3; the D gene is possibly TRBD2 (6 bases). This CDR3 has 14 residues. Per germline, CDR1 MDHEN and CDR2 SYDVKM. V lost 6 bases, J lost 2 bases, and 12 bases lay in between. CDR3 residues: CASSFGGVTDTQYF. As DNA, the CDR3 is TGTGCCAGCAGCTTCGGGGGAGTCACAGATACGCAGTATTTT. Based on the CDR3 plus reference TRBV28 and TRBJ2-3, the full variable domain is DVKVTQSSRYLVKRTGEKVFLECVQDMDHENMFWYRQDPGLGLRLIYFSYDVKMKEKGDIPEGYSVSREKKERFSLILESASTNQTSMYLCASSFGGVTDTQYFGPGTRLTVL.

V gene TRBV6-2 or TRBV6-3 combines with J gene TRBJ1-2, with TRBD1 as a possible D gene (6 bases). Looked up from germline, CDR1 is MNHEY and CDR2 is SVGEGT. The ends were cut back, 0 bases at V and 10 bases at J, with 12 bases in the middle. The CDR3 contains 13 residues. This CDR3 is CASSYSPDRYYTF. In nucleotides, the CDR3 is TGTGCCAGCAGTTACTCTCCGGACAGATACTACACCTTC.

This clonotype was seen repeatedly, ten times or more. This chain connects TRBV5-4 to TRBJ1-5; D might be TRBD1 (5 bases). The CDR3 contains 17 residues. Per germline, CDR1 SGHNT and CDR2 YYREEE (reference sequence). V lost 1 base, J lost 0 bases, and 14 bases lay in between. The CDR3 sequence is CASSLSRVRGSNQPQHF. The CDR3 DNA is TGTGCCAGCAGCTTGTCCAGGGTTAGGGGTAGCAATCAGCCCCAGCATTTT.

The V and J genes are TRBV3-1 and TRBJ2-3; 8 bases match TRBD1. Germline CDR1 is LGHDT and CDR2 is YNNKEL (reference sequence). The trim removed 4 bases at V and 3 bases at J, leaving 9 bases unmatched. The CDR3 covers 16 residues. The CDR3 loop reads CASSPSRRGRTDTQYF. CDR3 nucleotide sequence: TGTGCCAGCAGCCCGTCCCGCAGGGGGCGGACAGATACGCAGTATTTT.

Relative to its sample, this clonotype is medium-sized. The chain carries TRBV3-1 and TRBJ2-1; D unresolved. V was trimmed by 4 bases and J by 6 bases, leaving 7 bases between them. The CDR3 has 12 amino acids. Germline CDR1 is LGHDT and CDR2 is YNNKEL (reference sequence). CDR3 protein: CASSLALNEQFF. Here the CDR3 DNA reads TGTGCCAGCAGCCTTGCCCTCAATGAGCAGTTCTTC.

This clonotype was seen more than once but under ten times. In nucleotides, the CDR3 is TGTGCCAGCAGCCGGGACAAAGCCTACGAGCAGTACTTC. It translates to CASSRDKAYEQYF. The V call is TRBV7-9, the J call TRBJ2-7; TRBD1 is a possible D gene (6 bases). Trimming stripped 5 bases from V and 2 bases from J, with 10 bases between. Germline V gene data show CDR1 as SEHNR and CDR2 as FQNEAQ (reference sequence). The CDR3 contains 13 residues.

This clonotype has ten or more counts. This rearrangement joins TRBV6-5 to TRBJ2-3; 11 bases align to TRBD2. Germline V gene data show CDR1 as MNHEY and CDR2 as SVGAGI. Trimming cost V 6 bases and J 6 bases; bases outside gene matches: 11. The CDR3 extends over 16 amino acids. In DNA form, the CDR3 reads TGTGCCAGCAGCAGGGAGCTAGCGGGGGGAAGGGATACGCAGTATTTT. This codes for CASSRELAGGRDTQYF.

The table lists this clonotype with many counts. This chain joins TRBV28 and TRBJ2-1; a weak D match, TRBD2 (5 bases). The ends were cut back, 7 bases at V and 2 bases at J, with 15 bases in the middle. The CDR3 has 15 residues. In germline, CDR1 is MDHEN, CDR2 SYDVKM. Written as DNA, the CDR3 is TGTGCCAGCACTAACAGTCCGGGAACCTACAATGAGCAGTTCTTC. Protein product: CASTNSPGTYNEQFF.

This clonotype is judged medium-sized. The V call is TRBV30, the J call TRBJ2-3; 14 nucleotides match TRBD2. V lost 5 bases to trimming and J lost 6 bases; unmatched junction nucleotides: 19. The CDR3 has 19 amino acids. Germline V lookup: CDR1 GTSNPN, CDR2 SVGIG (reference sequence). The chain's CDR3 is CAWDSRTSGGKKSSDTQYF. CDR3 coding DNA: TGTGCCTGGGACAGTCGGACTAGCGGGGGGAAGAAATCGTCGGATACGCAGTATTTT.

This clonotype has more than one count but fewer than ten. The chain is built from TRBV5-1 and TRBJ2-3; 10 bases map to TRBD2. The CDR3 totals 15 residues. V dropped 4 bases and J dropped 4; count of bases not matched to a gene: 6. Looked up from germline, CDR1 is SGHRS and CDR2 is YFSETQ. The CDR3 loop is CASSQRGGKSDTQYF. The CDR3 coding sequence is TGCGCCAGCAGCCAGCGGGGGGGCAAATCAGATACGCAGTATTTT.

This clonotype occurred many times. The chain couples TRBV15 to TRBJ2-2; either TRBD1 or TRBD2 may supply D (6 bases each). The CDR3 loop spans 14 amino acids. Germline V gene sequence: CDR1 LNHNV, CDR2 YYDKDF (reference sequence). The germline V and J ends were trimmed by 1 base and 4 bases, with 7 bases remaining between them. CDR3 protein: CATSRGGATGELFF. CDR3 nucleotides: TGTGCCACCAGCAGAGGGGGGGCCACCGGGGAGCTGTTTTTT.

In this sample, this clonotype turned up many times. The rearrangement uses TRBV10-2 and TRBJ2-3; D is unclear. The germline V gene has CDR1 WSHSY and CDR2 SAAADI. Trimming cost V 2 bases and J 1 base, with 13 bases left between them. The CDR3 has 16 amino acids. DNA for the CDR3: TGCGCCAGCAGTGAGGGGTTATTCGGACGCACAGATACGCAGTATTTT. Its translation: CASSEGLFGRTDTQYF.

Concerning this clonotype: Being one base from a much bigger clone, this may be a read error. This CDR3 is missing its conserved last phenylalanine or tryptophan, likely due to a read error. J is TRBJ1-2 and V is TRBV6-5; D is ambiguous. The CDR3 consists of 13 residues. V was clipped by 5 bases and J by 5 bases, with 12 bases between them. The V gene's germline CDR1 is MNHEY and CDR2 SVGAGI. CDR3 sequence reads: CASSKQDGYGYTL. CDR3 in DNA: TGTGCCAGCAGTAAACAAGACGGATATGGCTACACCCTC.